This TCR beta chain is drawn from a study of shared clonotypes between healthy human individuals. CD45RO-negative CD8 cells positively selected for CCR7 made up the naive population, which excluded terminally differentiated effector memory CD45RA+ cells. Here immunoSEQ multiplex PCR was the method, and the copy in TCRdb shows in-frame clones only, minus some. The profile covers over 2,000,000 clones, with around 95% appearing a single time and roughly 1.7% taken by the ten largest. A note on this clone: The antigen is unknown.

Per the germline V gene, CDR1 is LNHNV and CDR2 is YYDKDF (reference sequence). There are 17 residues in the CDR3. V lost 2 bases, J lost 5 bases, and 10 bases stayed unmatched. Overall study results and limits: When naive CD4 clonotypes were compared across a few donors, 5% to 5.5% were shared.

This clonotype was sampled from a man aged 18 to 30 in good health. Some clones in this sample may be carry-over from other donors' samples. Sequences were obtained from naive CD8+ T cells from PBMCs. The genes are TRBV15 and TRBJ2-1; 9 nucleotides line up with TRBD2. The CDR3 DNA follows: TGTGCCACCAGCAGACGCCCCGGGACTAGCTTAGACAATGAGCAGTTCTTC. Amino acids: CATSRRPGTSLDNEQFF. Drawing the rest from reference TRBV15 and TRBJ2-1, the complete variable domain is DAMVIQNPRYQVTQFGKPVTLSCSQTLNHNVMYWYQQKSSQAPKLLFHYYDKDFNNEADTPDNFQSRRPNTSFCFLDIRSPGLGDTAMYLCATSRRPGTSLDNEQFFGPGTRLTVL.